These T cell receptor beta chains were read from a single sample in a study of cytomegalovirus exposure and HLA in healthy donors. Sequenced by immunoSEQ multiplex PCR; TCRdb stores in-frame clones only, minus some. The sample table includes tens of thousands of clones. Specimen: PBMCs. These receptors were obtained from a woman between 35 and 50 years old in good health and CMV-seropositive. Each CDR3 is given with its conserved first and last residue. The order of the fields is D gene, V gene, J gene, CDR3 DNA, CDR3 protein. D genes are given only for firm matches.

NA	TRBV9	TRBJ2-5	TGTGCCAGCAGCGTAGTTGGGTCCCGGGTGGAGACCCAGTACTTC	CASSVVGSRVETQYF
TRBD1	TRBV29-1	TRBJ1-2	TGCAGCGTTGGCGGGACAGCCTATGGCTACACCTTC	CSVGGTAYGYTF
NA	TRBV29-1	TRBJ1-1	TGCAGCGCAAACGGGGGGACTGAAGCTTTCTTT	CSANGGTEAFF
NA	TRBV5-4	TRBJ1-5	TGTGCCAGCAGCTTCAGGGGTAGCAATCAGCCCCAGCATTTT	CASSFRGSNQPQHF
TRBD1	TRBV6-5	TRBJ1-5	TGTGCCAGTAAACAGGGGTTTAATCAGCCCCAGCATTTT	CASKQGFNQPQHF
NA	TRBV11-2	TRBJ2-3	TGTGCCAGCAGCTTATGGCAGGGCCTGGGAGATACGCAGTATTTT	CASSLWQGLGDTQYF
NA	TRBV7-9	TRBJ1-1	TGTGCCAGCAGTGCCACCAACAGGGATGAAGCTTTCTTT	CASSATNRDEAFF
NA	TRBV4-3	TRBJ1-2	TGCGCCAGCAGCCGAGGTCGTAACTATGGCTACACCTTC	CASSRGRNYGYTF
TRBD2	TRBV10-1	TRBJ2-1	TGCGCCAGCCTAGCGGCCCATTCCGACAATGAGCAGTTCTTC	CASLAAHSDNEQFF
NA	TRBV19	TRBJ2-7	TGTGCCAGTAGTATGACCCAGGGCTACGAGCAGTACTTC	CASSMTQGYEQYF
TRBD2	TRBV29-1	TRBJ2-1	TGCAGCGTTAGAGGCGCTAGCGGGAGCTCCTACAATGAGCAGTTCTTC	CSVRGASGSSYNEQFF
NA	TRBV5-6	TRBJ2-1	TGTGCCAGCAGCCCCCGGGGAATTAGCTCCTACAATGAGCAGTTCTTC	CASSPRGISSYNEQFF
NA	TRBV25-1	TRBJ1-5	TGTGCCAGCAGCCGAGGACAGAGCAATCAGCCCCAGCATTTT	CASSRGQSNQPQHF
NA	TRBV19	TRBJ1-1	TGTGCCAGTAGTACGGGACAATTGAACACTGAAGCTTTCTTT	CASSTGQLNTEAFF
TRBD2	TRBV28	TRBJ2-7	TGTGCCAGCAGTAGACCCGGGACTAGCGGGCTGTTC	CASSRPGTSGLF
NA	TRBV10-3	TRBJ1-5	TGTGCCATCAGCCCACAGGGAGAAAATCAGCCCCAGCATTTT	CAISPQGENQPQHF
NA	TRBV7-2	TRBJ2-7	TGTGCCAGCAGCCACAGGGAGGGTGAGAGGGAGCAGTACTTC	CASSHREGEREQYF
NA	TRBV4-3	TRBJ2-1	TGCGCCAGCAGCCAAGTAGTGGGAGTCCTCGCCAATGAGCAGTTCTTC	CASSQVVGVLANEQFF
TRBD1	TRBV28	TRBJ1-1	TGTGCCAGCAGAGAAGGGACAGGGCTTATGGCCACTGAAGCTTTCTTT	CASREGTGLMATEAFF
TRBD2	TRBV9	TRBJ2-1	TGTGCCAGCAGCGTAGGCGGGAGCGGTTACAATGAGCAGTTCTTC	CASSVGGSGYNEQFF
TRBD2	TRBV18	TRBJ2-3	TGTGCCAGCGCGGGACTAGCGGGAGTCGATACGCAGTATTTT	CASAGLAGVDTQYF
NA	TRBV4-1	TRBJ1-2	TGCGCCAGCAGCCGACTACAGGGAATTGATAACTATGGCTACACCTTC	CASSRLQGIDNYGYTF
TRBD1	TRBV15	TRBJ2-1	TGTGCCACCAGCAGACCGGGACAGGGCGTCGATGAGCAGTTCTTC	CATSRPGQGVDEQFF
NA	TRBV18	TRBJ2-1	TGTGCCAGCTCACCGGGCTTAGCGGCGGGTGAGCAGTTCTTC	CASSPGLAAGEQFF
NA	TRBV6-1	TRBJ2-7	TGTGCCAGCACAGGGCGTGGATCCTACGAGCAGTACTTC	CASTGRGSYEQYF
NA	TRBV29-1	TRBJ2-1	TGCAGCGTTGTACCTTCAGACAATGAGCAGTTCTTC	CSVVPSDNEQFF
NA	TRBV12-2	TRBJ2-7	TGTGCAAGTCGCTTAGCGTACCCAGGCCCGGTTGTCGAGCAGTACTTC	CASRLAYPGPVVEQYF
TRBD2	TRBV7-2	TRBJ2-7	TGTGCCAGCAGCTTAGGGTCTGCGGGAGGAATCTACGAGCAGTACTTC	CASSLGSAGGIYEQYF
TRBD2	TRBV4-2	TRBJ2-7	TGTGCCAGCAGCCAGGCTCATAGCGGGAGCTCCTACGAGCAGTACTTC	CASSQAHSGSSYEQYF
NA	TRBV11-3	TRBJ2-7	TGTGCCAGCAGCTTAGATCACAGCTCCTACGAGCAGTACTTC	CASSLDHSSYEQYF
TRBD1	TRBV6-5	TRBJ2-7	TGTGCCAGCGGCCGGGACAGGGGAGACGAGCAGTACTTC	CASGRDRGDEQYF
TRBD1	TRBV7-6	TRBJ2-7	TGTGCCAGCAGCTCAGGGGGTTCCTACGAGCAGTACTTC	CASSSGGSYEQYF
NA	TRBV5-1	TRBJ1-1	TGCGCCAGCAAAAAGGACACGAACACTGAAGCTTTCTTT	CASKKDTNTEAFF
NA	TRBV19	TRBJ1-2	TGTGCCAGTACCCCCTCCGCTAGGAGCTATGGCTACACCTTC	CASTPSARSYGYTF
NA	TRBV19	TRBJ2-7	TGTGCCAGTAGTATAGCAGGAATGCCCTACGAGCAGTACTTC	CASSIAGMPYEQYF
NA	TRBV4-2	TRBJ1-2	TGTGCCAGCAGCCAAGAATGGAAGGAGGAGATATACACCTTC	CASSQEWKEEIYTF
NA	TRBV30	TRBJ1-1	TGTGCCTGGAGGACAGGATGGGGGACTGAAGCTTTCTTT	CAWRTGWGTEAFF
TRBD1	TRBV9	TRBJ2-7	TGTGCCAGCAGCGTAGATGGGACAGGGCAATCCTACGAGCAGTACTTC	CASSVDGTGQSYEQYF
NA	TRBV7-2	TRBJ2-7	TGTGCCAGCAGCTTTGCCCTAGCCAACGAGCAGTACTTC	CASSFALANEQYF
TRBD2	TRBV28	TRBJ2-3	TGTGCCAGCAGTTTTGTTAGCGGGAGTGATACGCAGTATTTT	CASSFVSGSDTQYF
NA	TRBV19	TRBJ1-3	TGTGCCAGTAGTAAGGAGGGATTGGCTGGAAACACCATATATTTT	CASSKEGLAGNTIYF